The 24 T cell receptor beta chains in this list originate from one sample, sequenced in a study of blood T cells in healthy people across ages. PCR was performed a second time for about 7 to 12 cycles using a sample-barcoded 5' primer and a J-beta primer mix. TCRdb re-called the 5' RACE reads through MiXCR, storing one row per CDR3 protein. Of over a million distinct CDR3 sequences in the sample, roughly 45% were seen once. What was sequenced was blood. Source of these receptors: a woman aged 18 to 35 in good health.

This clonotype was counted once. The chain recombines TRBV10-3 with TRBJ1-5, with TRBD1 matching over 9 bases. The V segment lost 6 bases and the J segment 5 bases; nucleotides outside the gene matches: 5. The length of the CDR3 is 14 residues. CDR1 is ENHRY, CDR2 SYGVKD, per germline. CDR3 loop: CAIRGTGSDQPQHF. CDR3 DNA: TGTGCCATCAGGGGGACAGGGTCCGATCAGCCCCAGCATTTT.

This clonotype showed up just a few times. The CDR3 DNA follows: TGTGCCATCGCATCCTGCGGGAGAAGGGACAATGAGCAGTTCTTC. Protein: CAIASCGRRDNEQFF. V gene TRBV21-1 combines with J gene TRBJ2-1; the DNA was not compared with TRBD2, the D call given in the table. TRBV21-1 is a listed pseudogene. CDR3 size: 15 residues.

Only a few counts were recorded for this clonotype. The chain recombines TRBV14 with TRBJ2-7, with TRBD2 identical over 11 bases. The trim removed 5 bases at V and 4 bases at J, leaving 7 bases unmatched. CDR1 SGHDN and CDR2 FVKESK come from the germline V gene. The CDR3 covers 15 residues. The CDR3 DNA reads TGTGCCAGCAGCGGAGGGACTAGCGGATGGTACGAGCAGTACTTC. Translated: CASSGGTSGWYEQYF.

The chain is built from TRBV29-1 and TRBJ2-3, with 8 bases identical to TRBD2. CDR3 length: 15 amino acids. V was clipped by 6 bases and J by 0 bases; unmatched bases: 8. Germline assignment: CDR1 SQVTM and CDR2 ANQGSEA. The CDR3 DNA reads as TGCAGCGTGAAAGGCGGGGGGCCTAGCACAGATACGCAGTATTTT. This translates into CSVKGGGPSTDTQYF.

The CDR3 DNA reads TGTGCCAGCAGCTTGACAGACAGGGCTGAAGCTTTCTTT. Translating gives CASSLTDRAEAFF. The V gene is TRBV5-4, the J gene TRBJ1-1; 7 positions agree with TRBD1. V lost 1 base to trimming and J lost 6 bases; unmatched junction nucleotides: 3. CDR3 size: 13 residues. In germline, CDR1 is SGHNT, CDR2 YYREEE (reference sequence).

This clonotype has just a few counts. The rearrangement uses TRBV12-3 or TRBV12-4 and TRBJ2-7; 9 nucleotides agree with TRBD1. This CDR3 has 15 amino acids. The trim removed 10 bases at V and 2 bases at J, leaving 12 bases unmatched. CDR3 bases: TGTGCCACCGCGGACCAGGGACAGGGACCCTACGAGCAGTACTTC. Encoded protein: CATADQGQGPYEQYF.

The chain employs TRBV5-1 and TRBJ2-7; D is perhaps TRBD2 (6 bases). V was cut by 3 bases and J by 2 bases, with 18 bases left in between. CDR3 length: 16 amino acids. The germline V gene has CDR1 SGHRS and CDR2 YFSETQ. The CDR3 sequence: CASSSSGAVGTYEQYF. CDR3 coding DNA: TGCGCCAGCAGCTCCTCGGGAGCCGTGGGGACCTACGAGCAGTACTTC.

The CDR3 protein is CSVSDRDPYEQYF. CDR3 coding DNA: TGCAGCGTCTCCGACAGGGATCCCTACGAGCAGTACTTC. The J gene is TRBJ2-7, the V gene TRBV29-1; TRBD1 aligns across 7 bases. Germline CDR1 reads SQVTM; CDR2 reads ANQGSEA. The V gene end was trimmed by 6 bases and the J gene end by 2 bases; junction bases not matched to a gene: 7. The CDR3 sequence is 13 residues long.

Remarks on this clonotype: A junction end diverges from the germline sequence, so it may reflect a read error. V is TRBV7-2 and J is TRBJ2-1; 9 positions match TRBD2. From germline, CDR1 is SGHTA and CDR2 FQGNSA. The CDR3 sequence is 16 residues long. This chain's CDR3 is CVSSLAPTSGNTEQFF. CDR3 bases: TGTGTCAGCAGCTTAGCCCCGACTAGCGGTAACACTGAGCAGTTCTTC.

This chain joins TRBV6-2 or TRBV6-3 and TRBJ2-4; D unresolved. Trimming shortened V by 7 bases and J by 0 bases, and 16 bases separated the two germline ends. CDR1 is MNHEY and CDR2 is SVGEGT in the germline V gene. The CDR3 sequence is 16 residues long. DNA for the CDR3: TGTGCCAGCACTGGACCGTTGACACTAGCCAAAAACATTCAGTACTTC. It codes for CASTGPLTLAKNIQYF.

V usage is TRBV20-1 and J usage is TRBJ2-3, with 8 nucleotides matching TRBD2. The germline CDR1 and CDR2 sequences are DFQATT and SNEGSKA (reference sequence). CDR3 length: 15 residues. Trimming took 0 bases from V and 5 from J; bases not matched to a gene: 7. In DNA, the CDR3 is TGCAGTGCTAGAGATCCGGGAGGGCCGGGAGATACGCAGTATTTT. It translates to CSARDPGGPGDTQYF.

This clonotype showed up just a few times. Written as DNA, the CDR3 is TGCAGTGCTGCGGACAGTGACCGCTTTGGCTACACCTTC. Translating gives CSAADSDRFGYTF. J is TRBJ1-2 and V is TRBV20-1, with a possible D match to TRBD1 (6 bases). Germline CDR1 DFQATT, CDR2 SNEGSKA (reference sequence). This CDR3 region has 13 residues. V lost 5 bases, J lost 7 bases, and 17 bases lay in between.

The genes are TRBV12-3 or TRBV12-4 and TRBJ2-2; TRBD2 is a possible D gene (7 bases). This CDR3 region has 17 residues. The V gene lost 7 bases and the J gene lost 0 bases, with 18 bases spanning the gap. The CDR3: CASTFLDGGPNTGELFF. The CDR3, as DNA: TGTGCCAGCACCTTTTTGGACGGGGGGCCGAACACCGGGGAGCTGTTTTTT.

This chain connects TRBV20-1 to TRBJ2-1; D might be TRBD1 (6 bases). The CDR3 is 15 amino acids. The germline CDR1 and CDR2 sequences are DFQATT and SNEGSKA (reference sequence). V was cut by 0 bases and J by 5 bases, with 14 bases left in between. The CDR3 protein is CSARDLARTDNEQFF. The CDR3 DNA follows: TGCAGTGCTAGAGATCTGGCAAGGACAGACAATGAGCAGTTCTTC.

The V call is TRBV14, the J call TRBJ2-2; no reliable D call. Trimming took off 5 bases at V and 5 bases at J, with 9 bases between the two ends. Germline V CDR1 and CDR2: SGHDN, FVKESK. The CDR3 is made up of 13 amino acids. The CDR3: CASSSSRTGELFF. Here the CDR3 DNA reads TGTGCCAGCAGCTCAAGTAGGACCGGGGAGCTGTTTTTT.

This clonotype was seen only once. This chain connects TRBV27 to TRBJ1-5; maybe TRBD1 (6 bases). Germline CDR1 reads MNHEY; CDR2 reads SMNVEV (reference sequence). V gave up 4 bases and J gave up 9 bases, with 22 bases separating them. The CDR3 spans 16 residues. The CDR3: CASSSTGQVQSWPQHF. The CDR3 region has the DNA TGTGCCAGCAGTTCTACAGGGCAAGTTCAATCATGGCCCCAGCATTTT.

In this sample, this clonotype turned up once. The chain is built from TRBV10-3 and TRBJ2-3; tentatively, D is TRBD1 (6 bases). With 7 bases removed from V and 1 base from J, the gap between germline ends came to 15 bases. The CDR3 has 15 amino acids. Germline V CDR1 and CDR2: ENHRY, SYGVKD. DNA for the CDR3: TGTGCCATCAATAACAGGGATGTAGGCACAGATACGCAGTATTTT. Translating it yields CAINNRDVGTDTQYF.

This clonotype was counted a few times. V gene TRBV11-2 combines with J gene TRBJ2-3; 11 positions match TRBD2. The V segment lost 5 bases and the J segment 2 bases; nucleotides outside the gene matches: 12. CDR1 is SGHAT and CDR2 is FQNNGV in the germline V gene. This CDR3 is 18 amino acids long. The CDR3: CASSLMRGTSGFTDTQYF. In DNA, the CDR3 is TGTGCCAGCAGCCTGATGCGAGGGACTAGCGGATTCACAGATACGCAGTATTTT.

Points on this clonotype: One end of the junction fails to match germline, which may point to a read error. The chain combines TRBV20-1 with TRBJ2-3; D may correspond to TRBD1 or TRBD2 (5 bases each). This CDR3 has 15 amino acids. Germline CDR1 is DFQATT and CDR2 is SNEGSKA (reference sequence). The CDR3 region has the DNA TGCAGTACTAGGGCCACAGGCTATAGCACAGATACGCAGTATTTT. It is translated as CSTRATGYSTDTQYF.

The chain has TRBV5-1 and TRBJ2-3; D may be TRBD1 or TRBD2 (5 bases each). The CDR3 has 17 residues. Germline V lookup: CDR1 SGHRS, CDR2 YFSETQ. V dropped 4 bases and J dropped 1 base, with 19 bases sitting between them. CDR3 DNA sequence: TGCGCCAGCAGCGCGGATCCGGCTAGAGGGGGCACAGATACGCAGTATTTT. Encoded protein: CASSADPARGGTDTQYF.

The chain recombines TRBV5-1 with TRBJ2-3, with D possibly matching TRBD1 (6 bases). V lost 3 bases to trimming and J lost 1 base, with 15 bases between them. Per the germline V gene, CDR1 is SGHRS and CDR2 is YFSETQ. CDR3 length: 16 amino acids. CDR3 DNA: TGCGCCAGCAGCTCCGGGGCCAGGGGCGGCACAGATACGCAGTATTTT. It translates to CASSSGARGGTDTQYF. Full variable domain (missing parts from reference TRBV5-1 and TRBJ2-3): KAGVTQTPRYLIKTRGQQVTLSCSPISGHRSVSWYQQTPGQGLQFLFEYFSETQRNKGNFPGRFSGRQFSNSRSEMNVSTLELGDSALYLCASSSGARGGTDTQYFGPGTRLTVL.

This clonotype came up once. The junction departs from the called germline gene at one end, perhaps through a read error. The chain combines TRBV5-3 with TRBJ1-1; D is uncertain. TRBV5-3 is an open reading frame, and its role is uncertain. CDR3 size: 14 residues. CDR3 in amino acids: CASSLEESNTEAFF. The CDR3 coding sequence is TGTGCCAGCAGCTTGGAAGAGTCTAACACTGAAGCTTTCTTT.

There are a few counts of this clonotype. The rearrangement links TRBV12-3 or TRBV12-4 to TRBJ2-1; tentatively, D is TRBD2 (6 bases). The CDR3 spans 12 residues. V lost 11 bases and J lost 4, with 12 bases in between. CDR3 loop: CAAGISYNEQFF. The DNA of the CDR3 is TGTGCCGCGGGGATTAGTTACAATGAGCAGTTCTTC.

The rearrangement joins TRBV3-1 to TRBJ2-1; D is perhaps TRBD2 (6 bases). V was trimmed by 2 bases and J by 6 bases, leaving 11 bases between them. The germline V gene has CDR1 LGHDT and CDR2 YNNKEL (reference sequence). The CDR3 has 14 amino acids. The CDR3: CASSQRRAGNEQFF. In nucleotides, the CDR3 is TGTGCCAGCAGCCAACGCAGAGCGGGCAATGAGCAGTTCTTC.